This T cell receptor beta chain was captured by sequencing in a study of blood T cell repertoires in COVID-19. Study information: Collection of acute and convalescent COVID-19 samples took place in the United States, Italy and Spain.

Data came from immunoSEQ multiplex PCR; TCRdb stores just in-frame clones and leaves some out. Found here are hundreds of thousands of clones, 89% of them singletons; the top ten hold approximately 3%. Germline V lookup: CDR1 LNHDA, CDR2 SQIVND (reference sequence). The V gene end was trimmed by 1 base and the J gene end by 7 bases; junction bases not matched to a gene: 7. The CDR3 is 16 amino acids. The sample taken for sequencing was peripheral blood. The chain uses TRBV19 and TRBJ1-6; 7 bases align to TRBD1. This TCR came from a woman aged 25 to 39 with COVID-19, enrolled during active disease. CDR3 residues: CASSIGRTGRNSPLHF. In nucleotides, the CDR3 is TGTGCCAGTAGTATAGGCCGGACAGGACGAAATTCACCCCTCCACTTT.